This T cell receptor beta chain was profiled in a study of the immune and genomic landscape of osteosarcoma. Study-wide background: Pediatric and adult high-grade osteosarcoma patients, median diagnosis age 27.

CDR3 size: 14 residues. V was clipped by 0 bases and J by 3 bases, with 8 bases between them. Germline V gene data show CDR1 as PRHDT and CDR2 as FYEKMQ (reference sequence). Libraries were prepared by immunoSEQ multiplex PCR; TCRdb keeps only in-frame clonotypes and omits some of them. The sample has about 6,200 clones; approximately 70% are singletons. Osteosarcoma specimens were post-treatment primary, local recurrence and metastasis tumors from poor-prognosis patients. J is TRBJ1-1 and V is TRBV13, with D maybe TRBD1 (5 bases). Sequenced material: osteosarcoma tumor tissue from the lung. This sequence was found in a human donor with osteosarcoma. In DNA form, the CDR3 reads TGTGCCAGCAGCTTAGGCGGGGGAGACACTGAAGCTTTCTTT. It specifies CASSLGGGDTEAFF.